The clone carrying this TCR beta chain came up many times. The target antigen is unknown. CDR3 length: 12 amino acids. Germline V gene data show CDR1 as WSHSY and CDR2 as SAAADI. Deletions cut 9 bases from V and 1 base from J, with 9 bases between. TCRdb ran MiXCR on the PCR reads and lists one entry per CDR3 protein. This sample carries under 600,000 distinct CDR3 sequences, over 20% of them seen once, and the ten largest clones take 0.7% to 1%. This record comes from a study of molecular identifiers for immune sequencing clone quantification. Broader study findings: Sizes of highly expanded clones could be underestimated through identical TCRs sharing a barcode.

This sequence joins TRBV10-2 and TRBJ1-1, with D tentatively TRBD1 (6 bases). The origin of this receptor is a human donor in good health. Some libraries in this study had Jurkat cell RNA spiked in. The specimen was naive CD8+ T cells from blood, with Jurkat cell RNA spiked in. Subset defined: FACS-sorted CD8+CD4-CCR7+CD45RA+ naive T cells. CDR3 DNA sequence: TGCGCCAGTCAACAGGGGAACACTGAAGCTTTCTTT. As protein: CASQQGNTEAFF.